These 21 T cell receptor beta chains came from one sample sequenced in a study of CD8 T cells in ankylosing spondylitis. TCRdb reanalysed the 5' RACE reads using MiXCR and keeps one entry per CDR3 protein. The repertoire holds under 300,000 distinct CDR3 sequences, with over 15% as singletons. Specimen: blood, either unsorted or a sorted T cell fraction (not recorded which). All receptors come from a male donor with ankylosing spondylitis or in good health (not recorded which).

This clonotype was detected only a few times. The CDR3 is CASSPRTSGQSYNEQFF. For the CDR3, the DNA is TGTGCCAGCAGTCCGAGGACTAGCGGGCAGTCCTACAATGAGCAGTTCTTC. The chain uses TRBV12-3 or TRBV12-4 and TRBJ2-1, with 11 bases lining up with TRBD2. CDR3 length equals 17 residues. The V and J ends lost 5 bases and 1 base, in that order; junction bases with no gene match: 7.

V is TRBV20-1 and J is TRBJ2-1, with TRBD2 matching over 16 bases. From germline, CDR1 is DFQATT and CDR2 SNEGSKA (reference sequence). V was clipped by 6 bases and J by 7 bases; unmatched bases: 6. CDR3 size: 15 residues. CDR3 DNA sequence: TGCAGTGCAACAGGGACTAGCGGGAGGGCTAATGAGCAGTTCTTC. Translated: CSATGTSGRANEQFF.

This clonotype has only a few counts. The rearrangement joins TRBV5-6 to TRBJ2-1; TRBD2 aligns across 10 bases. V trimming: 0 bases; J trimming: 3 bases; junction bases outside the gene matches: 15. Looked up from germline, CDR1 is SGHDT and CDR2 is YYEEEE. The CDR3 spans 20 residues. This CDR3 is CASSLAGPSGSPDYYNEQFF. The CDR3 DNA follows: TGTGCCAGCAGCTTGGCCGGCCCTAGCGGGAGTCCCGACTACTACAATGAGCAGTTCTTC.

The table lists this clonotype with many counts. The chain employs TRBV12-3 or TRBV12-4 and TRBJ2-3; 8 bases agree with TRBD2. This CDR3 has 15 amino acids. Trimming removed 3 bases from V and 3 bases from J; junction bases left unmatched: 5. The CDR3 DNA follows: TGTGCCAGCAGTTTGGTACTAGCGGTAACAGATACGCAGTATTTT. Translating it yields CASSLVLAVTDTQYF.

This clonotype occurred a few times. The CDR3: CASSQDCTSGCGGELFF. DNA of the CDR3: TGCGCCAGCAGCCAAGATTGTACTAGCGGGTGTGGTGGGGAGCTGTTTTTT. The V and J genes are TRBV4-1 and TRBJ2-2; 9 nucleotides agree with TRBD2. V dropped 0 bases and J dropped 8; count of bases not matched to a gene: 10. CDR3 size: 17 residues. Germline assignment: CDR1 MGHRA and CDR2 YSYEKL.

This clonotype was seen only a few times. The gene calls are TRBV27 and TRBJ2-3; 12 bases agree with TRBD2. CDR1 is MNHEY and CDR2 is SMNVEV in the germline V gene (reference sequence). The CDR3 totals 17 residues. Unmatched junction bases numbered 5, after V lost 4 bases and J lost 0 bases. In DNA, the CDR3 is TGTGCCAGCAGTTCGTGGACTAGCGGGGTTAGCACAGATACGCAGTATTTT. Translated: CASSSWTSGVSTDTQYF.

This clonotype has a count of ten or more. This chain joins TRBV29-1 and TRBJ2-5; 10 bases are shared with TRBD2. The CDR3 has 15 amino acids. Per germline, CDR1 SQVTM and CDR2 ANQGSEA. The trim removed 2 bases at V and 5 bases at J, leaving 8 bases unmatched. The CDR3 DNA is TGCAGCGTTGAACTTTCTAGCGGGAGTGGGGAGACCCAGTACTTC. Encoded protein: CSVELSSGSGETQYF.

CDR3 nucleotide sequence: TGCAGCGTCGAGGCAGGGGGAGGTGGCTACACCTTC. Amino acid sequence: CSVEAGGGGYTF. V usage is TRBV29-1 and J usage is TRBJ1-2; 7 bases agree with TRBD1. V lost 6 bases to trimming and J lost 7 bases; unmatched junction nucleotides: 8. The CDR3 runs to 12 residues. CDR1 and CDR2 (germline): SQVTM, ANQGSEA.

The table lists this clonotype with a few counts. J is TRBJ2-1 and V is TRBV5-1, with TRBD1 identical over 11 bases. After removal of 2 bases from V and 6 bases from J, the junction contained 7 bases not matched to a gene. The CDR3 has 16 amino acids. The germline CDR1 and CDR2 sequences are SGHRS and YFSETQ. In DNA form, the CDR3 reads TGCGCCAGCAGCTTAGTGGGGACAGGGGGGCTCAATGAGCAGTTCTTC. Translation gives CASSLVGTGGLNEQFF.

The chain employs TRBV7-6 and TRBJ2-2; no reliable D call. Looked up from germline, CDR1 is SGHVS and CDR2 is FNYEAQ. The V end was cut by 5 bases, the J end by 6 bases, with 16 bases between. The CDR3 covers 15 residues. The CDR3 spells CASSPTIGVAGELFF. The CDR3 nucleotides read TGTGCCAGCAGCCCCACAATCGGCGTAGCCGGGGAGCTGTTTTTT.

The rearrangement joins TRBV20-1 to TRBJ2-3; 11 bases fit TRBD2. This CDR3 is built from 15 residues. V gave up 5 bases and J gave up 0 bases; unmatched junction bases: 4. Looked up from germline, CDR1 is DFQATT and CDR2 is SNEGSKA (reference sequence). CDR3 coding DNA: TGCAGTGCTGCGGGACTAGCGGAGAGCACAGATACGCAGTATTTT. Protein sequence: CSAAGLAESTDTQYF.

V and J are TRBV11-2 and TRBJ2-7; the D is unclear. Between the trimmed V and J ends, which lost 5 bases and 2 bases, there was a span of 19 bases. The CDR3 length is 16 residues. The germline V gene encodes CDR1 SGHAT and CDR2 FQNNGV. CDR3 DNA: TGTGCCAGCAGCACCGAGGTGGGCAGGCTGCCCTACGAGCAGTACTTC. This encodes CASSTEVGRLPYEQYF.

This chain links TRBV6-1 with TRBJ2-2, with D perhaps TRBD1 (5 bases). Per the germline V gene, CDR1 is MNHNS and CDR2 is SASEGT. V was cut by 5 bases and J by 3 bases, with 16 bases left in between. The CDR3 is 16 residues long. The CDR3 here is CASSRDAGSDTGELFF. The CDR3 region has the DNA TGTGCCAGCAGTCGCGATGCAGGGTCGGACACCGGGGAGCTGTTTTTT.

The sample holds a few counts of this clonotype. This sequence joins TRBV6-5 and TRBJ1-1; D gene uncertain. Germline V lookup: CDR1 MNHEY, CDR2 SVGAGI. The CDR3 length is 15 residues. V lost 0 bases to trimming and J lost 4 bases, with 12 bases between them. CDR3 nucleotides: TGTGCCAGCAGTTACTCGCCAGGTTGGGGCACTGAAGCTTTCTTT. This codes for CASSYSPGWGTEAFF.

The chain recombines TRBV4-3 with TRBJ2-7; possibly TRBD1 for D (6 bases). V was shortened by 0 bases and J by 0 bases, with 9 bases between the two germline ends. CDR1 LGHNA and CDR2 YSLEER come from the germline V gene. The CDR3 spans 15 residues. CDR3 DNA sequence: TGCGCCAGCAGCCAAGATAAGGACAGCTCCTACGAGCAGTACTTC. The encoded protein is CASSQDKDSSYEQYF.

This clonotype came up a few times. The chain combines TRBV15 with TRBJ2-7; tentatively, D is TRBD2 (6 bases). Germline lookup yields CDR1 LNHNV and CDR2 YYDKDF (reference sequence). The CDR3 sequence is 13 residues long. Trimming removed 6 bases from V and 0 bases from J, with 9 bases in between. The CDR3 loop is CATRPGSSYEQYF. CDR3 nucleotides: TGTGCCACCAGGCCCGGGAGCTCCTACGAGCAGTACTTC.

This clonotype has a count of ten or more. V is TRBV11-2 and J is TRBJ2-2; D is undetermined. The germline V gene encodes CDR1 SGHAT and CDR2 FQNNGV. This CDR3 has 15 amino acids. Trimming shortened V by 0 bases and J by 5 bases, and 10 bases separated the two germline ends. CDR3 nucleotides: TGTGCCAGCAGCTTAGATTCCCGTTCTACCGGGGAGCTGTTTTTT. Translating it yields CASSLDSRSTGELFF.

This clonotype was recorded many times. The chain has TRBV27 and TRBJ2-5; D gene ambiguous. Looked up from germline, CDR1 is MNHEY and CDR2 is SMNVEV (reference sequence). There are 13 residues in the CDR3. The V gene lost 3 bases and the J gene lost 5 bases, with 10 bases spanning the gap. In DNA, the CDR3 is TGTGCCAGCAGTTTGTCGAGCTTGGAGACCCAGTACTTC. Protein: CASSLSSLETQYF.

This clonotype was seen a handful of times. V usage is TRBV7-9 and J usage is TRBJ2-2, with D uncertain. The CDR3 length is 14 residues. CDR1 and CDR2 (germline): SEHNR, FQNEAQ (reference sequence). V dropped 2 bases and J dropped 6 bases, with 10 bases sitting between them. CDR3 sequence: CASSLNWNSGELFF. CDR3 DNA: TGTGCCAGCAGCTTAAATTGGAATTCCGGGGAGCTGTTTTTT.

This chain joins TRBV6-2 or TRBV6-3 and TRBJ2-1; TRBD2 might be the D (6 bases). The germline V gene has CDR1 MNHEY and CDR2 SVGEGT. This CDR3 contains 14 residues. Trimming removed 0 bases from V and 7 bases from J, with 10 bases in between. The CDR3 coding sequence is TGTGCCAGCAGTTACTCGGAGCGGGCTAATGAGCAGTTCTTC. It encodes CASSYSERANEQFF.

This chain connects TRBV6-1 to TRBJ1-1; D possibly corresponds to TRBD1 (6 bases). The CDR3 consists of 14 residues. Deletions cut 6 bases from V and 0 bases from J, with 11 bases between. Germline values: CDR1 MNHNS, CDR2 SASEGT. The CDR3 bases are TGTGCCAGCAGAGACGGGACATTGAACACTGAAGCTTTCTTT. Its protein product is CASRDGTLNTEAFF.